This section outlines one TCR beta chain sequence together with its context. Its antigen remains unknown. The data originate from a study of CD8+ T cells in alopecia areata. Study-wide results and caveats: Normal skin's resident alphabeta T cells are also sequenced in scalp samples.

The researchers isolated CD4+ and CD8+ T cells from PBMCs by sorting. The authors extracted RNA and reverse transcribed it into cDNA as the sequencing template. Generated by immunoSEQ multiplex PCR, the TCRdb table keeps only in-frame clones and is missing some. Here the sample spans about 130,000 clones, over 50% being singletons. In germline, CDR1 is SGHDN, CDR2 FVKESK. The CDR3 covers 14 residues. Trimming pared 1 base from V and 8 bases from J, leaving 14 bases between. The V and J genes are TRBV14 and TRBJ1-1; unclear D gene. The source is a human donor with alopecia areata. The sequences come from CD4+ T cells sorted from blood, collected at week 0. CDR3 DNA: TGTGCCAGCAGCCAAGCCTATGCGGGTGGAGAAGCTTTCTTT. Its protein is CASSQAYAGGEAFF.